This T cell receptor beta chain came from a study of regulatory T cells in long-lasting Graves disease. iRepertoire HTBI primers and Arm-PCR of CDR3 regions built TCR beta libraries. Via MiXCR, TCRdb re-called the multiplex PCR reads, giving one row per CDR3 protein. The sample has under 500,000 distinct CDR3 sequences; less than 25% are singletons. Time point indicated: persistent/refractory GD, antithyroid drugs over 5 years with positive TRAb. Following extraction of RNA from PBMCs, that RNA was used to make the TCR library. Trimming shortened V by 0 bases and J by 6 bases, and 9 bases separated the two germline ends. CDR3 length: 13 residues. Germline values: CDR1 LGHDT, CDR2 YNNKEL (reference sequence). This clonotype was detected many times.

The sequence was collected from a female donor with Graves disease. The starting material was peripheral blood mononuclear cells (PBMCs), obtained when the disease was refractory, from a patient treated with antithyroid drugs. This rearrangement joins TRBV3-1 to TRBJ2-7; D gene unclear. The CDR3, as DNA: TGTGCCAGCAGCCAAGAGCGAAGTCGCGAGCAGTACTTC. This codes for CASSQERSREQYF.